This entry concerns a single T cell receptor (beta chain). Many counts were recorded for this clonotype. The specificity of this receptor is unknown. Per-base qualities were not stored, and no clone one base away is much larger. The sample originates from a study of T cells after yellow fever vaccination (dated by TCRdb to between 2018 and 2020). The study in broad terms: The SMART-Seq v4 Ultra Low Input RNA kit was used to prepare libraries from fractions with low cell numbers. Blood was drawn at multiple timepoints before and after primary and secondary immunization, with bulk PBMC replicates and cell subsets isolated. Two healthy male donors made up the cohort, one aged 18 to 29 years and the other aged 30 to 40 years. Bulk TCR alpha and beta repertoires were sequenced longitudinally to track T-cell clones before and after primary and booster YFV17D yellow fever vaccination. Broad study findings and their caveats: FACS-sorted repertoires could contain abundant contaminating clonotypes from the bulk population, so computational filtering was required. The secondary T-cell response was weaker than the primary response but faster, peaking on day 5 instead of day 15. Because the study included only a couple of donors, the extent to which the findings can be generalized is limited. Most clones expanded after primary vaccination (96% of CD4 and roughly 90% of CD8) were re-detected after the booster, suggesting that broad memory maintenance occurred. A small share of clonotypes occurred in both CD4 and CD8 compartments, likely arising from convergent recombination.

CDR1 and CDR2 are drawn from the germline V gene: MDHEN, SYDVKM. V is clipped by 10 bases and J by 5 bases, and the sequence between their germline boundaries is 18 bases long. There are 14 amino acids in the CDR3, from cysteine to phenylalanine inclusive. The entry retains the CDR3 DNA only, 42 bases that are in frame from base 1. Read against the paper, the sample's treatment or condition label means: live attenuated yellow fever vaccine strain. PBMCs were isolated from peripheral blood using a standard Ficoll-Paque protocol. Dynabeads CD4 and CD8 positive selection kits were used to isolate CD4 and CD8 T-cell fractions. TriZol was used to extract RNA from bulk PBMCs, from CD4 and CD8 fractions, and from dextramer-positive and dextramer-negative fractions. Synthesis of TCR cDNA relied on 5'RACE template switching, a step that introduced a universal primer site along with unique molecular identifiers. cDNA synthesis was primed from both the TCR alpha and TCR beta constant segments. Library amplification involved two PCR steps, and the second step added sample barcodes and sequencing adapters. Sequencing of the libraries was done on either Illumina HiSeq 2500 (2x100 bp) or NovaSeq (2x150 bp). Turning to the authors' computational methods: Reads were demultiplexed and collapsed into UMI consensus sequences with MIGEC, and V(D)J alignment was performed with MiXCR. Vaccine-responding clonotypes were defined with edgeR using replicate PBMC samples, requiring FDR below 0.01 and a log2 fold change above 5 up to day 15. CD4 or CD8 identity was assigned to each bulk clonotype according to whether the clonotype was present at higher abundance in the sequenced CD4 repertoire or the sequenced CD8 repertoire. TCRdb applied fastp at Q25 and MiXCR to the public reads, then kept only in-frame beta chains. Here each entry gathers all rows of one CDR3 protein and keeps the most common genes and DNA. V and J calls and clone size were set by TCRdb, not the authors. Within this sample are under 30,000 distinct CDR3 sequences, with around 5% of them counted one time only. The ten largest clones capture about 41% of the sample.

In this chain, TRBV28 is recombined with TRBJ2-1; the D gene is perhaps TRBD2, from 6 matching bases. The receptor's source is a man between 25 and 39 years old who received the YFV17D yellow fever vaccine. This material consisted of CD8+ T cells sorted from PBMCs, taken 10 days after the yellow fever booster vaccination. CDR3 reads: CATAGTGADNEQFF. DNA sequence: TGTGCCACCGCCGGGACTGGAGCAGACAATGAGCAGTTCTTC.